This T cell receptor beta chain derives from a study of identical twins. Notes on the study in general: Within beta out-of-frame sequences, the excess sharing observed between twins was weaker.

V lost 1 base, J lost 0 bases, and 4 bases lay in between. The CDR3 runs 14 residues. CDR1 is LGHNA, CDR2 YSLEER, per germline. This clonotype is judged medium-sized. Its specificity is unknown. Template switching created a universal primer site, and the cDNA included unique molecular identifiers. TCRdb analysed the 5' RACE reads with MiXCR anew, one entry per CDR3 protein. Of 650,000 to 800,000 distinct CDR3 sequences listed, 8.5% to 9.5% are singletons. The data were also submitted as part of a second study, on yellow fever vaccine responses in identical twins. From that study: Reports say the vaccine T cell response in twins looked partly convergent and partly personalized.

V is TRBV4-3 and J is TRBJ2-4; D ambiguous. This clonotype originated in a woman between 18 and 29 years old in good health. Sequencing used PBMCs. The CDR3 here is CASSQGLAKNIQYF. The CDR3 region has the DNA TGCGCCAGCAGCCAAGGACTAGCCAAAAACATTCAGTACTTC.